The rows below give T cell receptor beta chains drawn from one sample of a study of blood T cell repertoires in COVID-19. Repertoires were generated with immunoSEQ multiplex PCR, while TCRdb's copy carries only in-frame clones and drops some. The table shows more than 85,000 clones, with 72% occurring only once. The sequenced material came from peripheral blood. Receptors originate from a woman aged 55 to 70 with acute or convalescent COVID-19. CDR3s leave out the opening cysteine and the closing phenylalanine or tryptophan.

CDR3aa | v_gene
ASGLYPPGSGANVLT | TRBV2
ASSFLDSYNEQF | TRBV28
ASSLPSGVPNEKLF | TRBV7-9
ASRERQVSGTEAF | TRBV4-1
ASSLGTGKGTEAF | TRBV3-1/TRBV3-2
ASSDRGRTEAF | TRBV6-1
ASSPSRGAKGSYNSPLH | TRBV28
AWSRDRGQPYGYT | TRBV30
ASSLREGQPQH | TRBV7-2
ASSLARQGIGNEQY | TRBV5-4
ASSVADRLGGGYT | TRBV9
ASRGGTEAF | TRBV12-3/TRBV12-4
ASGLAPAGGTGNTIY | TRBV12-5
ASSFPDSGNTIY | TRBV5-1